This is a list of T cell receptor beta chains from one sample in a study of blood T cell repertoires in COVID-19. Generated by immunoSEQ multiplex PCR, the TCRdb table keeps only in-frame clones and is missing some. This table holds around 260,000 clones, 70% to 90% found once. The specimen sequenced was PBMCs or T cells enriched from blood (not recorded which). The origin of the receptors is a woman younger than 45 who had recovered from COVID-19. Both conserved end residues are part of each CDR3. D genes are given only for firm matches. Rows give clone size only sometimes, using once, few, many, or a class for an expanded clone.

abundance: .; j_gene: TRBJ2-3; v_gene: TRBV3-1/TRBV3-2; d_gene: .; CDR3nt: TGTGCCAGCAGCCCTTCAGGGCTAAGCACAGATACGCAGTATTTT; CDR3aa: CASSPSGLSTDTQYF
abundance: .; j_gene: TRBJ1-5; v_gene: TRBV5-1; d_gene: TRBD1; CDR3nt: TGCGCCAGCAGCTTAACAGGGGAACAGCCCCAGCATTTT; CDR3aa: CASSLTGEQPQHF
abundance: .; j_gene: TRBJ1-4; v_gene: TRBV9; d_gene: TRBD1; CDR3nt: TGTGCCAGCAGCGCGTCCCTAGGGACAGTTAATGAAAAACTGTTTTTT; CDR3aa: CASSASLGTVNEKLFF
abundance: .; j_gene: TRBJ2-7; v_gene: TRBV28; d_gene: .; CDR3nt: TGTGCCAGCAGTTTGGTTCGTGACAGAGCCACCTACGAGCAGTACTTC; CDR3aa: CASSLVRDRATYEQYF
abundance: .; j_gene: TRBJ1-3; v_gene: TRBV2; d_gene: TRBD1; CDR3nt: TGTGCCAGCAGAGCGGACAGGCCCTCTGGAAACACCATATATTTT; CDR3aa: CASRADRPSGNTIYF
abundance: few; j_gene: TRBJ2-2; v_gene: TRBV5-6; d_gene: .; CDR3nt: TGTGCCAGTACGGGGGGCTGGTCCGGGGAGCTGTTTTTT; CDR3aa: CASTGGWSGELFF
abundance: .; j_gene: TRBJ2-1; v_gene: TRBV7-6; d_gene: .; CDR3nt: TGTGCCAGCAGCTTATCCCTGGGGGACACAAGCTCCTACAATGAGCAGTTCTTC; CDR3aa: CASSLSLGDTSSYNEQFF
abundance: .; j_gene: TRBJ2-1; v_gene: TRBV27; d_gene: .; CDR3nt: TGTGCCAGCAGCCCGCCGCCGGGTTACAATGAGCAGTTCTTC; CDR3aa: CASSPPPGYNEQFF
abundance: .; j_gene: TRBJ2-2; v_gene: TRBV5-8; d_gene: .; CDR3nt: TGTGCCAGCATGGACAGCAACACCGGGGAGCTGTTTTTT; CDR3aa: CASMDSNTGELFF
abundance: .; j_gene: TRBJ1-5; v_gene: TRBV2; d_gene: .; CDR3nt: TGTGCCAGCAGGAGCCGGGACATCAGCAATCAGCCCCAGCATTTT; CDR3aa: CASRSRDISNQPQHF
abundance: .; j_gene: TRBJ2-3; v_gene: TRBV6-5; d_gene: TRBD2; CDR3nt: TGTGCCAGCAGGAATCGGGGGGGCGGCACAGATACGCAGTATTTT; CDR3aa: CASRNRGGGTDTQYF
abundance: once; j_gene: TRBJ1-2; v_gene: TRBV4-1; d_gene: .; CDR3nt: TGCGCCAGCAGCCAAGATCTGGGAGCTAACTATGGCTACACCTTC; CDR3aa: CASSQDLGANYGYTF
abundance: .; j_gene: TRBJ1-2; v_gene: TRBV10-3; d_gene: TRBD1; CDR3nt: TGTGCCATCAGTGGGGACAGCTATGGCTACACCTTC; CDR3aa: CAISGDSYGYTF
abundance: .; j_gene: TRBJ1-5; v_gene: TRBV5-6; d_gene: TRBD1; CDR3nt: TGTGCCAGCAGCTCAACGGACAGGGTTAATCAGCCCCAGCATTTT; CDR3aa: CASSSTDRVNQPQHF
abundance: .; j_gene: TRBJ1-1; v_gene: TRBV4-1; d_gene: TRBD1; CDR3nt: TGCGCCAGCAGCCCCACGGACAGGGCAATCGGTGAAGCTTTCTTT; CDR3aa: CASSPTDRAIGEAFF
abundance: few; j_gene: TRBJ1-5; v_gene: TRBV7-9; d_gene: TRBD1; CDR3nt: TGTGCCAGCAGCTTTACAGGGGATAGCAATCAGCCCCAGCATTTT; CDR3aa: CASSFTGDSNQPQHF
abundance: .; j_gene: TRBJ1-5; v_gene: TRBV3-1/TRBV3-2; d_gene: TRBD1; CDR3nt: TGTGCCAGCAGCCAAGTAGGCGGGACAGGGAGGAGTGGGAGCAATCAGCCCCAGCATTTT; CDR3aa: CASSQVGGTGRSGSNQPQHF
abundance: .; j_gene: TRBJ2-3; v_gene: TRBV27; d_gene: .; CDR3nt: TGTGCCAGCAATTCTCCCACAGATACGCAGTATTTT; CDR3aa: CASNSPTDTQYF
abundance: .; j_gene: TRBJ2-5; v_gene: TRBV2; d_gene: TRBD2; CDR3nt: TGTGCCAGCAGTGGGGGTAGCGGGAGTCGTGAGACCCAGTACTTC; CDR3aa: CASSGGSGSRETQYF
abundance: .; j_gene: TRBJ2-1; v_gene: TRBV5-1; d_gene: TRBD1; CDR3nt: TGCGCCAGCAGCTTGAGGACAGGGGACAATGAGCAGTTCTTC; CDR3aa: CASSLRTGDNEQFF
abundance: .; j_gene: TRBJ1-2; v_gene: TRBV11-2; d_gene: .; CDR3nt: TGTGCCAGCAGCCCGACGGGCGCGGGGCCGAATTATGGCTACACCTTC; CDR3aa: CASSPTGAGPNYGYTF
abundance: .; j_gene: TRBJ1-3; v_gene: TRBV30; d_gene: .; CDR3nt: TGTGCCTGGAGTGGGTTTCGACAGGGAAACACCATATATTTT; CDR3aa: CAWSGFRQGNTIYF
abundance: .; j_gene: TRBJ2-5; v_gene: TRBV2; d_gene: .; CDR3nt: TGTGCCAGCAGTGAAGCTTACGGGACTGTAGGCCCTGAAGAGACCCAGTACTTC; CDR3aa: CASSEAYGTVGPEETQYF
abundance: .; j_gene: TRBJ1-4; v_gene: TRBV6-6; d_gene: .; CDR3nt: TGTGCCAGCAGTCCTGCGACACCTAAACTGTTTTTT; CDR3aa: CASSPATPKLFF
abundance: .; j_gene: TRBJ1-4; v_gene: TRBV28; d_gene: .; CDR3nt: TGTGCCAGTACAACGGCGGGCCTAGGTGGCCCAAATGAAAAACTGTTTTTT; CDR3aa: CASTTAGLGGPNEKLFF
abundance: .; j_gene: TRBJ2-2; v_gene: TRBV5-6; d_gene: TRBD1; CDR3nt: TGTGCCAGCAGCTTGTCAGGGGGCTGGTCCGGGGAGCTGTTTTTT; CDR3aa: CASSLSGGWSGELFF
abundance: .; j_gene: TRBJ1-1; v_gene: TRBV28; d_gene: TRBD1; CDR3nt: TGTGCCAGCAGTGTTCCCGGGACAGCGAACACTGAAGCTTTCTTT; CDR3aa: CASSVPGTANTEAFF
abundance: .; j_gene: TRBJ2-2; v_gene: TRBV7-6; d_gene: TRBD2; CDR3nt: TGTGCCAGCAGCGCGACTAGCGGGGGGGACACCGGGGAGCTGTTTTTT; CDR3aa: CASSATSGGDTGELFF
abundance: .; j_gene: TRBJ2-7; v_gene: TRBV28; d_gene: TRBD1; CDR3nt: TGTGCCAGCACGGGACCACGGACAGGAACCGCCGAGCAGTACTTC; CDR3aa: CASTGPRTGTAEQYF
abundance: .; j_gene: TRBJ1-1; v_gene: TRBV12-3/TRBV12-4; d_gene: TRBD1; CDR3nt: TGTGCCAGCAGGACAGGGGGCCTTGGGGCTTTCTTT; CDR3aa: CASRTGGLGAFF
abundance: .; j_gene: TRBJ2-7; v_gene: TRBV2; d_gene: TRBD2; CDR3nt: TGTGCCAGCATGACTAGCGGGGGATACGAGCAGTACTTC; CDR3aa: CASMTSGGYEQYF
abundance: .; j_gene: TRBJ1-5; v_gene: TRBV21-1; d_gene: .; CDR3nt: TGTGCCAGCAGGGTTCGGGGGGCAGGGAATCAGCCCCAGCATTTT; CDR3aa: CASRVRGAGNQPQHF
abundance: .; j_gene: TRBJ2-6; v_gene: TRBV28; d_gene: .; CDR3nt: TGTGCCAGCAGTTATTACGGGGGGCCTGGGGCCAACGTCCTGACTTTC; CDR3aa: CASSYYGGPGANVLTF
abundance: .; j_gene: TRBJ2-7; v_gene: TRBV19; d_gene: .; CDR3nt: TGTGCCAGTAGTACAACTTCCGGGACCTACGAGCAGTACTTC; CDR3aa: CASSTTSGTYEQYF
abundance: once; j_gene: TRBJ2-2; v_gene: TRBV11-2; d_gene: .; CDR3nt: TGTGCCAGCAGCTTCCCTCCGGGGGGGGAGCTGTTTTTT; CDR3aa: CASSFPPGGELFF
abundance: once; j_gene: TRBJ1-6; v_gene: TRBV11-1; d_gene: .; CDR3nt: TGTGCCAGCAGCTTAGGCGGTATTAATTCACCCCTCCACTTT; CDR3aa: CASSLGGINSPLHF
abundance: .; j_gene: TRBJ1-5; v_gene: TRBV19; d_gene: .; CDR3nt: TGTGCCAGTACTCACAACGGGGGGCATCAGCCCCAGCATTTT; CDR3aa: CASTHNGGHQPQHF
abundance: .; j_gene: TRBJ2-7; v_gene: TRBV30; d_gene: TRBD1; CDR3nt: TGTGCCTGGAGTGTACAAGGACAGGGTGCCGAGCAGTACTTC; CDR3aa: CAWSVQGQGAEQYF
abundance: .; j_gene: TRBJ2-7; v_gene: TRBV19; d_gene: TRBD2; CDR3nt: TGTGCCAGTAGTCAAGCGGGAGGGGGCGAGCAGTACTTC; CDR3aa: CASSQAGGGEQYF
abundance: .; j_gene: TRBJ2-5; v_gene: TRBV7-6; d_gene: .; CDR3nt: TGTGCCAGCAGCTTAGCGCTTCGGGGTGGTTGGGAGACCCAGTACTTC; CDR3aa: CASSLALRGGWETQYF
abundance: .; j_gene: TRBJ2-5; v_gene: TRBV19; d_gene: .; CDR3nt: TGTGCCAGTAGTGCAAACAGGGGAGGAGGGGAGACCCAGTACTTC; CDR3aa: CASSANRGGGETQYF
abundance: .; j_gene: TRBJ2-7; v_gene: TRBV13; d_gene: .; CDR3nt: TGTGCCAGCAGCTTAGGCTATGGCAGGTTCTACGAGCAGTACTTC; CDR3aa: CASSLGYGRFYEQYF
abundance: once; j_gene: TRBJ2-2; v_gene: TRBV5-1; d_gene: TRBD1; CDR3nt: TGCGCCAGCGGGTTACAGGGGGAGAACACCGGGGAGCTGTTTTTT; CDR3aa: CASGLQGENTGELFF
abundance: .; j_gene: TRBJ1-2; v_gene: TRBV24-1; d_gene: .; CDR3nt: TGTGCCACCAGTGCCGTTAGCGGGAGCTACACCTTC; CDR3aa: CATSAVSGSYTF
abundance: .; j_gene: TRBJ2-3; v_gene: TRBV29-1; d_gene: TRBD2; CDR3nt: TGCAGCGTTGAGTCGGTAGCGGGTTACACAGATACGCAGTATTTT; CDR3aa: CSVESVAGYTDTQYF
abundance: .; j_gene: TRBJ2-7; v_gene: TRBV9; d_gene: TRBD1; CDR3nt: TGTGCCAGCAGCCTTGGGCTGGGACAGGATAAATACGAGCAGTACTTC; CDR3aa: CASSLGLGQDKYEQYF
abundance: once; j_gene: TRBJ1-2; v_gene: TRBV11-2; d_gene: .; CDR3nt: TGTGCCAGCAGCTCGCCCCGGGACAAACCTAACTATGGCTACACCTTC; CDR3aa: CASSSPRDKPNYGYTF
abundance: .; j_gene: TRBJ1-3; v_gene: TRBV28; d_gene: .; CDR3nt: TGTGCCCTGGGCGATCGCTCTGGAAACACCATATATTTT; CDR3aa: CALGDRSGNTIYF
abundance: .; j_gene: TRBJ1-1; v_gene: TRBV6-5; d_gene: TRBD1; CDR3nt: TGTGCCAGCAGGGCCGGGACAGGGGGCCAGACTGAAGCTTTCTTT; CDR3aa: CASRAGTGGQTEAFF
abundance: .; j_gene: TRBJ2-7; v_gene: TRBV28; d_gene: TRBD1; CDR3nt: TGTGCCAGCAGACCTCCTGGGACAGGGAGTGAGCAGTACTTC; CDR3aa: CASRPPGTGSEQYF
abundance: .; j_gene: TRBJ2-7; v_gene: TRBV27; d_gene: TRBD1; CDR3nt: TGTGCCAGCGGACAGGGGCCCTCCTACGAGCAGTACTTC; CDR3aa: CASGQGPSYEQYF
abundance: .; j_gene: TRBJ1-5; v_gene: TRBV2; d_gene: .; CDR3nt: TGTGCCAGCAGGGGGCAGGGCAATCAGCCCCAGCATTTT; CDR3aa: CASRGQGNQPQHF
abundance: .; j_gene: TRBJ1-5; v_gene: TRBV2; d_gene: .; CDR3nt: TGTGCCAGCCGCGGGGGGGACGTGCCCCAGCATTTT; CDR3aa: CASRGGDVPQHF
abundance: .; j_gene: TRBJ1-4; v_gene: TRBV5-1; d_gene: .; CDR3nt: TGCGCCAGCAGCCAAACCAGGGTTAATGAAAAACTGTTTTTT; CDR3aa: CASSQTRVNEKLFF
abundance: .; j_gene: TRBJ2-4; v_gene: TRBV28; d_gene: TRBD2; CDR3nt: TGTGCCAGCAGTTTACTGACTAGCGGGAGTGGGAACATTCAGTACTTC; CDR3aa: CASSLLTSGSGNIQYF
abundance: .; j_gene: TRBJ2-1; v_gene: TRBV5-1; d_gene: TRBD2; CDR3nt: TGCGCCAGCAGCTTGGCCTTAGCGGGGGGGCCGGATGAGCAGTTCTTC; CDR3aa: CASSLALAGGPDEQFF